This T cell receptor (beta chain) was retrieved from a study of T cell responses to AZD1222 COVID-19 vaccine. Study observations and caveats: Clonal diversity was possibly underestimated, and the donors were mostly white British, with more females. Among those given AZD1222, only five to seven were seropositive at baseline. Spike as a whole was targeted by vaccine-associated CD4 TCRs, dominant at 160-218 and 743-854.

For this clone: Its antigen is currently unknown.

This table comes from immunoSEQ multiplex PCR, and its TCRdb copy is limited to in-frame clones, with some not included. Altogether about 180,000 clones are present, nearly 95% being singletons, with the ten largest covering roughly 2%. CDR3 length equals 13 residues. Between the trimmed V and J ends, which lost 6 bases and 8 bases, there was a span of 16 bases. The chain combines TRBV12-3 or TRBV12-4 with TRBJ1-2; tentative D call: TRBD1 (5 bases). The sequence came from an adult who received the AZD1222 COVID-19 vaccine. The sequenced sample was peripheral blood, obtained 28 days after the second AZD1222 dose. CDR3 residues: CASSSDSFVGYTF. The CDR3 nucleotides are TGTGCCAGCAGCTCTGACAGTTTTGTGGGCTACACCTTC.